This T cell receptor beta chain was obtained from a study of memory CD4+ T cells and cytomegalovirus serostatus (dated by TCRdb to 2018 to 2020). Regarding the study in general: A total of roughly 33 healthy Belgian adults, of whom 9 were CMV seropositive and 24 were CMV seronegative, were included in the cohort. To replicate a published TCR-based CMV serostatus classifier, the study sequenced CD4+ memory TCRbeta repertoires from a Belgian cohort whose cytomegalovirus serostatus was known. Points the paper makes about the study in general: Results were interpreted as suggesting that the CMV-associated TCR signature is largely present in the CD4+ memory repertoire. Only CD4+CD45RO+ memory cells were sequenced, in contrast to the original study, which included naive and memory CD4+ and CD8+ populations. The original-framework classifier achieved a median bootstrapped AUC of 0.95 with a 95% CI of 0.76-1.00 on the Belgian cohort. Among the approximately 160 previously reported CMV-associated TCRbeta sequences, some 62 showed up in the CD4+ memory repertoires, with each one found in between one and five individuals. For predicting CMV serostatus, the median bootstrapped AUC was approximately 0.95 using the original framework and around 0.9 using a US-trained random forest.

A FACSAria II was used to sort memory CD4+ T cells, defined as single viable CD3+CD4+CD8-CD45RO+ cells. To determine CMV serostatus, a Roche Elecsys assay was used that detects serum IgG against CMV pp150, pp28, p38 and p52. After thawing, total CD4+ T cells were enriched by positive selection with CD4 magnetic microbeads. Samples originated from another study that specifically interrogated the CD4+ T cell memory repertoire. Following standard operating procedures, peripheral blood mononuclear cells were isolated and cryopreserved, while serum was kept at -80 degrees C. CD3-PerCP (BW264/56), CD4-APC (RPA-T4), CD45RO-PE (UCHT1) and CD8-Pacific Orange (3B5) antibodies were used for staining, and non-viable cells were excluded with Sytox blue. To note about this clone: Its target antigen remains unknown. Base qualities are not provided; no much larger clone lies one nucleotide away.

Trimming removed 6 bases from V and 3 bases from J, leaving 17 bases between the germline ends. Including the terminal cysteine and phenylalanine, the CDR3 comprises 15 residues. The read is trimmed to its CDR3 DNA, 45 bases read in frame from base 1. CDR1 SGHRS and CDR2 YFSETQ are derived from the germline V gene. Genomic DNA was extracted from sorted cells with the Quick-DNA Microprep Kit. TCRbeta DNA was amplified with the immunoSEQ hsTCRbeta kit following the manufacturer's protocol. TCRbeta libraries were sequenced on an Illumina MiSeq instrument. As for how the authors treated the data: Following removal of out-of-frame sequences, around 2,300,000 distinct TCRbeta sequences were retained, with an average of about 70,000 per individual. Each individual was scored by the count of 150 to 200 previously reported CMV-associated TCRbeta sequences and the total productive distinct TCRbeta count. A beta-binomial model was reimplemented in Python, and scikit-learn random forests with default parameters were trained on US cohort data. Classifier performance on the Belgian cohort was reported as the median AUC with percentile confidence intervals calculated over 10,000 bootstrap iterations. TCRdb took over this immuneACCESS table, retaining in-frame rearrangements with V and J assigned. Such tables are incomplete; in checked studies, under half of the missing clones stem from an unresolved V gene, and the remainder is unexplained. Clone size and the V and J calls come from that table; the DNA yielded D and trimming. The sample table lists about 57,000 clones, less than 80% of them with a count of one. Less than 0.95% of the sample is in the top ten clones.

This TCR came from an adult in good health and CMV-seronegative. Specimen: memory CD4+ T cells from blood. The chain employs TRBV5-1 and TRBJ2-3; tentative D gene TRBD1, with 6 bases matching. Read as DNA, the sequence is TGCGCCAGCATGAGTGTCGGACAGAGTACAGATACGCAGTATTTT. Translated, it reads CASMSVGQSTDTQYF.